Below, 11 T cell receptor beta chains from the same sample are listed, as sequenced in a study of blood T cell repertoires in COVID-19. Clones were read by immunoSEQ multiplex PCR, and TCRdb kept only the in-frame ones, dropping some. Of approximately 450,000 clones in the sample, approximately 90% are singletons; the top ten hold roughly 4.3%. The source material was peripheral blood. The source is a woman aged 25 to 39 with acute or convalescent COVID-19.

A remark on this clone: Other DNA sequences in this sample translate to the same CDR3. The genes are TRBV9 and TRBJ2-1; 7 bases agree with TRBD1. CDR1 and CDR2 (germline): SGDLS, YYNGEE. This CDR3 has 15 amino acids. Trimming cost V 3 bases and J 2 bases; bases outside gene matches: 5. CDR3 in DNA: TGTGCCAGCAGCGCATCCGGGACAGCCTACAATGAGCAGTTCTTC. It is translated as CASSASGTAYNEQFF.

J is TRBJ2-1 and V is TRBV27; no definite D call. V shed 2 bases and J shed 6 bases, with 8 bases lying between them. CDR1 MNHEY and CDR2 SMNVEV come from the germline V gene (reference sequence). The CDR3 length is 13 residues. The CDR3 here is CASSLTSLNEQFF. The CDR3 coding sequence is TGTGCCAGCAGTTTAACTTCCCTCAATGAGCAGTTCTTC.

This chain joins TRBV7-8 and TRBJ2-7; maybe TRBD2 (6 bases). V dropped 1 base and J dropped 2 bases, with 15 bases sitting between them. The CDR3 runs to 16 residues. CDR1 and CDR2 (germline): SGHVS, FQNEAQ. CDR3 nucleotides: TGTGCCAGCAGCTTAGAAGTGGGACTGGGGCCCTACGAGCAGTACTTC. It yields the protein CASSLEVGLGPYEQYF.

The gene calls are TRBV9 and TRBJ2-3; 11 nucleotides agree with TRBD2. CDR1 is SGDLS, CDR2 YYNGEE, per germline. The CDR3 loop spans 15 amino acids. After removal of 2 bases from V and 5 bases from J, the junction contained 4 bases not matched to a gene. The CDR3 DNA reads TGTGCCAGCAGCGTTAGCGGGGGGGCCATAGATACGCAGTATTTT. Translation gives CASSVSGGAIDTQYF.

V is TRBV29-1 and J is TRBJ2-5, with 7 bases identical to TRBD1. Losses at the gene ends were 5 bases for V and 5 bases for J; bases not matched to a gene: 2. Germline V lookup: CDR1 SQVTM, CDR2 ANQGSEA. This CDR3 spans 11 amino acids. The CDR3 nucleotides read TGCAGCGTTCGACAGGGTGAGACCCAGTACTTC. It translates to CSVRQGETQYF.

The chain is built from TRBV20-1 and TRBJ2-1; D uncertain. The CDR3 spans 11 residues. V shed 0 bases and J shed 7 bases, with 4 bases lying between them. Germline CDR1 DFQATT, CDR2 SNEGSKA (reference sequence). CDR3 DNA: TGCAGTGCTAGAGAGAGGAATGAGCAGTTCTTC. This sequence encodes CSARERNEQFF.

The chain links TRBV3-1 (or the pseudogene TRBV3-2) to TRBJ1-2; D not resolved. CDR1 LGHDT and CDR2 YNNKEL come from the germline V gene (reference sequence). V lost 2 bases, J lost 8 bases, and 12 bases lay in between. The CDR3 totals 13 residues. In DNA, the CDR3 is TGTGCCAGCAGCCAATACGGGGAAGAGGGCTACACCTTC. Its translation: CASSQYGEEGYTF.

The chain has TRBV24-1 and TRBJ1-4; weak D call: TRBD1 (6 bases). V was shortened by 4 bases and J by 5 bases, with 13 bases between the two germline ends. The CDR3 has 15 amino acids. The V gene's germline CDR1 is KGHDR and CDR2 SFDVKD. The CDR3 spells CATSEGAAINEKLFF. The CDR3 coding sequence is TGTGCCACCAGTGAGGGGGCAGCCATCAATGAAAAACTGTTTTTT.

The V call is TRBV9, the J call TRBJ2-2; D is unclear. The CDR3 has 14 amino acids. V was trimmed by 4 bases and J by 1 base, leaving 8 bases between them. CDR1 SGDLS and CDR2 YYNGEE come from the germline V gene. The CDR3 here is CASSRTGNTGELFF. Here the CDR3 DNA reads TGTGCCAGCAGCCGAACGGGGAACACCGGGGAGCTGTTTTTT.

This rearrangement joins TRBV6-5 to TRBJ2-3, with D uncertain. The V and J ends lost 7 bases and 3 bases respectively, with 11 bases between them. Germline V gives CDR1 MNHEY, CDR2 SVGAGI. The CDR3 has 13 residues. Written as DNA, the CDR3 is TGTGCCAGCACTATGGTCGGGACAGATACGCAGTATTTT. Amino acid sequence: CASTMVGTDTQYF.

V gene TRBV23-1 combines with J gene TRBJ2-2, with 8 positions matching TRBD1. TRBV23-1 is labeled an ORF, and its function is uncertain. With 6 bases clipped from V and 6 bases from J, the junction kept 9 bases outside the gene matches. CDR3 length equals 15 residues. The CDR3 DNA follows: TGCGCCAGCAGGCCGACAGGGGTAATCCCCGGGGAGCTGTTTTTT. Its translation is CASRPTGVIPGELFF.